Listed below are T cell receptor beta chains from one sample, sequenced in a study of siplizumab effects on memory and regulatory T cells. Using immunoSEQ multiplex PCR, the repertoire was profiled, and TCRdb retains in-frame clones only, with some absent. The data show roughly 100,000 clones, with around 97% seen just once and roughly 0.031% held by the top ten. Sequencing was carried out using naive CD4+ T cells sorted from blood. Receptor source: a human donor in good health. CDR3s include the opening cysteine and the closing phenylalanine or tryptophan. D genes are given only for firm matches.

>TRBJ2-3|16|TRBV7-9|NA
CASSSTAPSGTDTQYF
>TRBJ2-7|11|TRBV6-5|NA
CASFSAYEQYF
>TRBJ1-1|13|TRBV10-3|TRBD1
CAISEGRGLDAFF
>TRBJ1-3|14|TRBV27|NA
CASRLSFSGNTIYF
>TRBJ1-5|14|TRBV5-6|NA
CASRPGRNNQPQHF
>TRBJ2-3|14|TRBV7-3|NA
CASSLIQGTDTQYF
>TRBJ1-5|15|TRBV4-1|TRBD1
CASSQEQGFNQPQHF
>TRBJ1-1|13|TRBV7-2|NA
CASSLEAVSEAFF
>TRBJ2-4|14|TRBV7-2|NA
CASSLELAKNIQYF
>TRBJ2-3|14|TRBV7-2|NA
CASSFRGATDTQYF
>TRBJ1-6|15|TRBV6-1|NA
CASSFPTAPNSPLHF
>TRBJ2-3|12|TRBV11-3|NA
CASSPAQDTQYF
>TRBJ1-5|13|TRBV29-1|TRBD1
CSVTGGEGQPQHF
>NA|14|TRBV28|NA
CASSGQLPTYEQYF
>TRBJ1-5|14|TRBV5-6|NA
CASSKGYSNQPQHF
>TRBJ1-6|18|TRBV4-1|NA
CASSHFEGRVTDNSPLHF
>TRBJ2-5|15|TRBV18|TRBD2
CASSRDSGGRETQYF
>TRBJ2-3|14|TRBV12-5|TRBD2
CASGLGLAADTQYF
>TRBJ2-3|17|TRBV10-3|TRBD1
CAISAGLGQITTDTQYF
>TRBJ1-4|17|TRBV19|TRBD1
CASSIINRGTTNEKLFF
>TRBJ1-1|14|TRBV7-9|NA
CASSLGLEDTEAFF
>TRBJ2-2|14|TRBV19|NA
CASSIVAATGELFF
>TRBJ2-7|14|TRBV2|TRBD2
CASQKGTSSYEQYF
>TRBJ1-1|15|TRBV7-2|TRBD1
CASSEQGPLNTEAFF
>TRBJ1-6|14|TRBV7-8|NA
CASSLGGNNSPLHF
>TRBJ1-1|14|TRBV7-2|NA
CASSLVQGNTEAFF
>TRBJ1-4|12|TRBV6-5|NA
CASRGTAEKLFF
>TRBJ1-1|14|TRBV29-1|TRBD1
CSVERDTGGSEAFF
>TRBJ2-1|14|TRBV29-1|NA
CSVSRLGGYNEQFF
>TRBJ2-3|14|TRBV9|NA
CASSVDYLSDTQYF
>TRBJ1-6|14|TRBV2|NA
CASRDRTYNSPLHF
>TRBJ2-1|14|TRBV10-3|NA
CAISGLAESNEQFF
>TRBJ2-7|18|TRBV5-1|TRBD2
CASSLWLIAGSPLGEQYF
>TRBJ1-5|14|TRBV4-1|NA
CASSQGGLNQPQHF
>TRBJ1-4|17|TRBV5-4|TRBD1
CASSPGQGVATNEKLFF
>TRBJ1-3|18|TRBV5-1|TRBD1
CASSRYSGTAEPANTIYF
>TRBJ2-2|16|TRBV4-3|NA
CASSQGWAKNTGELFF
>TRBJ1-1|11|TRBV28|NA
CASTSFAEAFF
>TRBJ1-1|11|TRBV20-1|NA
CSVRDNTEAFF
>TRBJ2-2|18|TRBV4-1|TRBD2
CASSHPRLSGGAHGELFF
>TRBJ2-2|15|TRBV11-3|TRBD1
CASSSDLQGNGELFF
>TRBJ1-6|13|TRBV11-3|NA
CASSLGGKSPLHF
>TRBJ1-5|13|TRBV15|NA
CATSREPNQPQHF
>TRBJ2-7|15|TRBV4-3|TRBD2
CASSREAGYSYEQYF
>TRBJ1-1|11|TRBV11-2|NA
CASSPLPQAFF
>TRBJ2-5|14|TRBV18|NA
CASSPRQRQETQYF
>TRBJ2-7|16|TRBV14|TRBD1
CASSQAPGQGAHEQYF
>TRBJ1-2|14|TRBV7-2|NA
CASSLGPANYGYTF
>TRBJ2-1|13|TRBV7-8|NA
CASSWAEGGEQFF
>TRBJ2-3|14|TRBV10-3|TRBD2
CAISGSGGADTQYF